This T cell receptor (beta chain) is from a study of CD8 T cells in Susac syndrome. After extraction with the RNeasy kit, 0.5 to 1 ug of the RNA was reverse transcribed using random hexamers. It was immunoSEQ multiplex PCR that amplified TCR beta CDR3 across 54 Vbeta and 13 Jbeta. TCRdb re-derived calls from the immunoSEQ multiplex PCR reads in MiXCR, one entry per CDR3 protein. The data hold almost 450,000 distinct CDR3 sequences, with 75% to 90% observed a single time. CDR1 is MNHEY, CDR2 SVGAGI, per germline. V lost 2 bases and J lost 2; bases outside the gene matches: 7. The CDR3 length is 16 residues. The sample holds a few counts of this clonotype. Its antigen is unknown. Findings and caveats of the study: That the number of individuals in its TCR sequencing and HLA analysis was relatively small was acknowledged by the study.

This TCR was sampled from a human donor with multiple sclerosis. The V call is TRBV6-5, the J call TRBJ2-3; TRBD1 agrees at 7 bases. Sequencing input: CD8+ T cells from PBMCs. The CDR3: CASSYLRTGTTDTQYF. CDR3 coding DNA: TGTGCCAGCAGTTACCTAAGGACAGGCACCACAGATACGCAGTATTTT.